This T cell receptor beta chain was captured by sequencing in a study of blood T cell repertoires in COVID-19. About the study: Italy, Spain and the United States were the sources of the convalescent and acute COVID-19 samples. T cells, B-cell-depleted T cells, or PBMCs supplied cDNA or gDNA.

V was clipped by 8 bases and J by 5 bases, with 10 bases between them. This CDR3 is built from 11 residues. CDR1 and CDR2 from the germline V gene are MDHEN and SYDVKM. In the original analysis: Reference gene primer amplification in the assay estimated nucleated cell counts. The data were produced by immunoSEQ multiplex PCR, yet TCRdb's version contains in-frame clones alone and is incomplete. The D gene and trimming were derived from the DNA, and the V and J assignments and clone size from that table. The sample shows about 150,000 clones, roughly 88% of them seen only once. The chain combines TRBV28 with TRBJ2-7; tentative D call: TRBD1 (6 bases). The sample consisted of peripheral blood. The clonotype was recovered from a man aged 60-69 years with active or convalescent COVID-19. CDR3 sequence reads: CASFRGHEQYF. In nucleotides, the CDR3 is TGTGCCAGCTTCAGGGGCCACGAGCAGTACTTC.